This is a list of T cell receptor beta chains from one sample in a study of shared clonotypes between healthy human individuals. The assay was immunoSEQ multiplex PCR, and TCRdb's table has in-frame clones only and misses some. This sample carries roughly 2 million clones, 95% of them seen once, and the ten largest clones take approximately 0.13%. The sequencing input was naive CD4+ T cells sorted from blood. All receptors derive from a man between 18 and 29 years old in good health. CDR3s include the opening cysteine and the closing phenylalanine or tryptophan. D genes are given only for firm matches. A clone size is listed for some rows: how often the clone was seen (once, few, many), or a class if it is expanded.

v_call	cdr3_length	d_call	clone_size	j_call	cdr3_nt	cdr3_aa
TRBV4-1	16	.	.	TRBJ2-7	TGCGCCAGCAGCCAATATGACACAGGGTCCAGCCACGAGCAGTACTTC	CASSQYDTGSSHEQYF
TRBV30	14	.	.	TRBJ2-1	TGTGCCTGGAGTGTACGGGGTGACTACAATGAGCAGTTCTTC	CAWSVRGDYNEQFF
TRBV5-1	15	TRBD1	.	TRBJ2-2	TGCGCCAGCCAAACAGGGGGCACGGACACCGGGGAGCTGTTTTTT	CASQTGGTDTGELFF
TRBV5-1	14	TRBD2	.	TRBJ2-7	TGCGCCAGCAGCCCGGGGCTAGCGGGGGGCGAGCAGTACTTC	CASSPGLAGGEQYF
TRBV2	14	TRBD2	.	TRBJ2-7	TGTGCCAGCAGGCGCCTAGCGGATCTCTACGAGCAGTACTTC	CASRRLADLYEQYF
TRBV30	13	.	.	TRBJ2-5	TGTGCCTGGAGTGTACGCAGGGATGAGACCCAGTACTTC	CAWSVRRDETQYF
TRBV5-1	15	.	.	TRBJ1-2	TGCGCCAGCAGCGAGAACCGGGACACTCGAAGTGGCTACACCTTC	CASSENRDTRSGYTF
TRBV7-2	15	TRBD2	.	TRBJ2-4	TGTGCCTCCCGTGGGGGGGGAAATACCAAAAACATTCAGTACTTC	CASRGGGNTKNIQYF
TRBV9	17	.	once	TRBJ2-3	TGTGCCAGCAGCGGGCCTTTGCGGCCCGCTAGCACAGATACGCAGTATTTT	CASSGPLRPASTDTQYF
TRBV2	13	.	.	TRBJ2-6	TGTGCCAGCGGCGGACAGGGGACTAGCGTCCTGACTTTC	CASGGQGTSVLTF
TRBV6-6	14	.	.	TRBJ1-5	TGTGCCAGCAGTTATCCCGGAATCAATCAGCCCCAGCATTTT	CASSYPGINQPQHF
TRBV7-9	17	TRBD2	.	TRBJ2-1	TGTGCCAGCAGTACTATCGGACTAGCGGGAGTTAGGTATGAGCAGTTCTTC	CASSTIGLAGVRYEQFF
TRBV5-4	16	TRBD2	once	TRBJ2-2	TGTGCCAGCAGCTTGGACCCGGGAGGGGGCACCGGGGAGCTGTTTTTT	CASSLDPGGGTGELFF
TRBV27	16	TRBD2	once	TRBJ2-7	TGTGCCAGCAGTCCAAAGTCCGGGACTAGCGTCTACGAGCAGTACTTC	CASSPKSGTSVYEQYF
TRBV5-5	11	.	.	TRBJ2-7	TGTGCCAGCAGCCCTTTCTACGAGCAGTACTTC	CASSPFYEQYF
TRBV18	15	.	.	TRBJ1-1	TGTGCCAGCTCACCTGACGACAGCATGAACACTGAAGCTTTCTTT	CASSPDDSMNTEAFF
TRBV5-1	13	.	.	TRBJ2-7	TGCGCCAGCAGCCAGGGCACCAACTACGAGCAGTACTTC	CASSQGTNYEQYF
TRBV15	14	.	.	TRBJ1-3	TGTGCCACCAGGGACGAGGGGACAGGAAACACCATATATTTT	CATRDEGTGNTIYF
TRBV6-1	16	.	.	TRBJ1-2	TGTGCCAGCAGTGTCCTTTCACGGAACGGTCGGGATGGCTACACCTTC	CASSVLSRNGRDGYTF
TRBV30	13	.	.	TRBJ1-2	TGTGCCTGGAGTGCGGGGCAGGGGAGTGGCTACACCTTC	CAWSAGQGSGYTF
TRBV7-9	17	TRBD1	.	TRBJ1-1	TGTGCCAGCAGCTTGGGCGGGAAAGGGGGCCTCTGGACTGAAGCTTTCTTT	CASSLGGKGGLWTEAFF
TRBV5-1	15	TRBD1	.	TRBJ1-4	TGCGCCAGCAGCTTGGGGGCAGGGGGCGTTGAAAAACTGTTTTTT	CASSLGAGGVEKLFF
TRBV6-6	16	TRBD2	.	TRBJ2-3	TGTGCCAGCAGTTACACCGGACTAGCGGGAGGAGATACGCAGTATTTT	CASSYTGLAGGDTQYF
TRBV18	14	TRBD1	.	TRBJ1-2	TGTGCCAGCTCACCGACAGGGTCGGACTATGGCTACACCTTC	CASSPTGSDYGYTF